A selection of T cell receptor beta chains follows, all from one sample in a study of T cell therapy after organ transplantation. No antigens are known for them. Profiling relied on immunoSEQ multiplex PCR, and the TCRdb table lists in-frame clones only, not all of them. The sample comprises around 20,000 clones, about four fifths of which are singletons, and about 35% rests with the top ten. Sequencing was performed on CD8+ T cells from blood, taken after autologous CMV-specific T cell therapy. These receptors were taken from a human patient who had received a solid organ transplant and had CMV disease. Some T cells may trace back to the graft donor. The CDR3 runs from the conserved cysteine through the conserved F or W.

>TRBV7-8|TRBJ2-2
CASSLGGHRTGELFF
>TRBV11-2|TRBJ2-5
CASTGLAGGETQYF
>TRBV9|TRBJ1-5
CASSVDGDEPQHF
>TRBV15|TRBJ1-6
CATSSSNSPLHF
>TRBV7-9|TRBJ1-2
CASSSGQGRPNYGYTF
>TRBV9|TRBJ2-7
CASSVGVAPWDYEQYF
>TRBV11-2|TRBJ2-1
CASSSAADSYNEQFF
>TRBV5-1|TRBJ2-1
CASSPDQAIVVGVGNEQFF
>TRBV6-5|TRBJ2-3
CASSYGRATGTDTQYF
>TRBV5-6|TRBJ2-3
CASSPLADTQYF
>TRBV11-3|TRBJ1-1
CASSLDSMNTEAFF
>TRBV6-6|TRBJ2-7
CASRPTAYEQYF
>TRBV28|TRBJ1-1
CASTSEGIPAAFF
>TRBV7-9|TRBJ2-2
CASSLKTENTGELFF
>TRBV4-3|TRBJ2-3
CASRGSGGLMDTQYF
>TRBV28|TRBJ2-1
CASSPTREGLDEQFF
>TRBV27|TRBJ2-3
CASSLSSAGIDTQYF
>TRBV6-5|TRBJ2-7
CASRKPGQGYEQYF
>TRBV6-6|TRBJ2-7
CASSHGGGGYEQYF
>TRBV5-6|TRBJ1-1
CASSDFTGLRAFF
>TRBV7-9|TRBJ1-2
CASNEANYGYTF
>TRBV4-1|TRBJ1-3
CASSQDRNGFSGNTIYF
>TRBV4-3|TRBJ2-5
CASSQRMTMGHQETQYF
>TRBV4-3|TRBJ2-1
CASSHTQGNEQFF
>TRBV13|TRBJ2-7
CASSLIGEQYF
>TRBV5-4|TRBJ1-6
CASSIDTSSYNSPLHF